This T cell receptor beta chain was sequenced for a study of T cell responses to AZD1222 COVID-19 vaccine. J lost 6 bases, V lost 2 bases, and 5 bases had no gene match. The CDR3 extends over 15 amino acids. Germline V gives CDR1 MGHRA, CDR2 YSYEKL. TCRdb's table, derived via immunoSEQ multiplex PCR, lists solely in-frame clones and lacks some. The sample holds 100,000 to 150,000 clones; over 80% are singletons and the top ten take more than 5.5%. The gene calls are TRBV4-1 and TRBJ1-5; 9 nucleotides agree with TRBD1. This specimen consisted of peripheral blood, obtained on day 0 of AZD1222 vaccination. The source is an adult in good health. The CDR3 bases are TGCGCCAGCAGCCAAACAGGGGGCGAAGGTCAGCCCCAGCATTTT. Translation: CASSQTGGEGQPQHF.